This TCR beta chain derives from a study of cytomegalovirus exposure and HLA in healthy donors. General study results and limits: According to an earlier analysis, most TCR beta V segments yielded productive rearrangements about 87% or about 30% of the time. Some V segments, including TRBV6-2 and TRBV6-3, were excluded as indistinguishable.

The PCR employed 60 Vbeta primers together with 13 Jbeta primers. Repertoires were generated with immunoSEQ multiplex PCR, while TCRdb's copy carries only in-frame clones and drops some. The sample has approximately 170,000 clones, around 80% seen once; the top ten hold approximately 2%. This clone was seen a few times. Its matching antigen is unknown. V gave up 10 bases and J gave up 2 bases, with 14 bases separating them. This CDR3 comprises 13 residues. Germline-derived CDR1 and CDR2 are MDHEN and SYDVKM. The specimen was PBMCs. The chain combines TRBV28 with TRBJ1-1, with D possibly matching TRBD1 (6 bases). The TCR sequence derives from a woman between 25 and 40 years old in good health and CMV-seropositive. The CDR3 nucleotides are TGTGCCACCCGGACGGGGGGCAACACTGAAGCTTTCTTT. Translation gives CATRTGGNTEAFF. Combining the CDR3 with reference TRBV28 and TRBJ1-1 gives the whole variable domain DVKVTQSSRYLVKRTGEKVFLECVQDMDHENMFWYRQDPGLGLRLIYFSYDVKMKEKGDIPEGYSVSREKKERFSLILESASTNQTSMYLCATRTGGNTEAFFGQGTRLTVV.